This T cell receptor beta chain was sequenced in a study of T cell responses to AZD1222 COVID-19 vaccine. The overall study: Pooling covered second doses at about 4 or about 12 weeks.

Profiling relied on immunoSEQ multiplex PCR, and the TCRdb table lists in-frame clones only, not all of them. The sample contains roughly 170,000 clones, 91% of which appear only once. The CDR3 consists of 11 residues. Trimming removed 6 bases from V and 8 bases from J, with 10 bases in between. The germline V gene has CDR1 LNHDA and CDR2 SQIVND (reference sequence). General study results and limits: Along spike, vaccine-associated CD4 TCRs were found throughout, with dominance at 160-218 and 743-854. Mostly white British, mostly female donors; authors suggested clonal diversity may be underestimated.

A remark on this clone: Its target is unknown.

The gene calls are TRBV19 and TRBJ1-2; no firm D call. The receptor comes from an adult in good health. The sample consisted of peripheral blood, taken on day 0 of AZD1222 vaccination. CDR3: CASSHARGYTF. The DNA of the CDR3 is TGTGCCAGTAGCCATGCAAGGGGCTACACCTTC.